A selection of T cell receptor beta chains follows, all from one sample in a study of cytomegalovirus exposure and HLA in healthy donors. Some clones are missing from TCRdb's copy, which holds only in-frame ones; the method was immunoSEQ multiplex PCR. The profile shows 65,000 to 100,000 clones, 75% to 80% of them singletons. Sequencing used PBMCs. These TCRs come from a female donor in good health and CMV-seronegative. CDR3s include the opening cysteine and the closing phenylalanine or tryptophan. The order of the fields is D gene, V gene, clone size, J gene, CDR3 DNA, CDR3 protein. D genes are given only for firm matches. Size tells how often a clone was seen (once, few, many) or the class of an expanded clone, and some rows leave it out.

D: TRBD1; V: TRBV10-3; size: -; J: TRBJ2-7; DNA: TGTGCCATCAGGACTCCGGGACAGGGCGTGTTTGAGCAGTACTTC; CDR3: CAIRTPGQGVFEQYF
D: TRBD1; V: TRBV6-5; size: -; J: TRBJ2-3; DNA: TGTGCCAGCAGGGCGGGACAGGCGGCAGATACGCAGTATTTT; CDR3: CASRAGQAADTQYF
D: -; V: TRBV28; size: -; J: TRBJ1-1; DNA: TGTGCCAGCAGTTTCAGGGTGGCGAACACTGAAGCTTTCTTT; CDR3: CASSFRVANTEAFF
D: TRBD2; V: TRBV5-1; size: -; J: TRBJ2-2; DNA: TGCGCCAGCAGCTTGGCGGGCGGGGGGCCTTCCGCCGCGAACACCGGGGAGCTGTTTTTT; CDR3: CASSLAGGGPSAANTGELFF
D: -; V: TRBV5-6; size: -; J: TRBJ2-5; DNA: TGTGCCAGCAGCTTATGGGCCTCCGGCGAGACCCAGTACTTC; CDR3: CASSLWASGETQYF
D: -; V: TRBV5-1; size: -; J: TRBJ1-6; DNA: TGCGCCAGCAGCTTGGGGGGGGGATCGAGGCGACCACCCCTCCACTTT; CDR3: CASSLGGGSRRPPLHF
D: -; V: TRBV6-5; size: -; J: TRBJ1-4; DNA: TGTGCCAGCAGTTCGACAGAATATGAAAAACTGTTTTTT; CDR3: CASSSTEYEKLFF
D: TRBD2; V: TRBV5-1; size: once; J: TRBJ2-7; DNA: TGCGCCAGCAGCCGGTCCGGGACTAGCGGGTCGGGGGGGGATGCGCAGTACTTC; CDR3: CASSRSGTSGSGGDAQYF
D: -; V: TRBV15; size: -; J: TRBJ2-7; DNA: TGTGCCACCAGCAGAGATAGGTTTACAGGGAGCTACGAGCAGTACTTC; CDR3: CATSRDRFTGSYEQYF
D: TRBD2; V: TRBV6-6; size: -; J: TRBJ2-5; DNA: TGTGCCAGCAGTGGGGACTTGGGGGGGATCCAAGAGACCCAGTACTTC; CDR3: CASSGDLGGIQETQYF
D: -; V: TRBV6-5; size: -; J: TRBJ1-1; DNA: TGTGCCAGCAGCGGGTTGAACACTGAAGCTTTCTTT; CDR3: CASSGLNTEAFF
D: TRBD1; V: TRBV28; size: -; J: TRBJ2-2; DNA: TGTGCCAGCAGCCCGACAGGGGGCGCGATTTTAACCGGGGAGCTGTTTTTT; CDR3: CASSPTGGAILTGELFF